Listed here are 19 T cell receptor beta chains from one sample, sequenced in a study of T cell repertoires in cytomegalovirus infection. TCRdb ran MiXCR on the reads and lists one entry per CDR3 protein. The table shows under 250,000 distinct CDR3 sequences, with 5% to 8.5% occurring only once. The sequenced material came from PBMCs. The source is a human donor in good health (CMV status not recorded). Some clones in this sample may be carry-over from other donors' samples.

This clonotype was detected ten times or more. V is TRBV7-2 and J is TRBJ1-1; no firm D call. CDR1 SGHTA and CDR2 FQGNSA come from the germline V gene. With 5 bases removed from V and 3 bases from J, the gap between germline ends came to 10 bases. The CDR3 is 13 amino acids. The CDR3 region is CASSARLDTEAFF. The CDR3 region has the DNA TGTGCCAGCAGCGCCCGACTAGACACTGAAGCTTTCTTT.

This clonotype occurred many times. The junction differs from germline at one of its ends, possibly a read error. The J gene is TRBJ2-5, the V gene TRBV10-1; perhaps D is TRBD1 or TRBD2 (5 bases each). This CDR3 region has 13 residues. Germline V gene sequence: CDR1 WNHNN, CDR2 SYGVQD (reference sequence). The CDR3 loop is CAKDPETRPKRGF. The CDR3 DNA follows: TGCGCCAAAGACCCCGAAACCCGGCCCAAGAGGGGCTTC.

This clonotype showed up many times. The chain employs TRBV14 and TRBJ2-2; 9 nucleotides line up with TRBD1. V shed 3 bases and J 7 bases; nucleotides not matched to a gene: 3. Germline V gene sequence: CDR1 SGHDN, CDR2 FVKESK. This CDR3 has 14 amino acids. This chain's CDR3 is CASSQTDRGGELFF. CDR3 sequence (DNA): TGTGCCAGCAGCCAGACGGACAGGGGCGGGGAGCTGTTTTTT.

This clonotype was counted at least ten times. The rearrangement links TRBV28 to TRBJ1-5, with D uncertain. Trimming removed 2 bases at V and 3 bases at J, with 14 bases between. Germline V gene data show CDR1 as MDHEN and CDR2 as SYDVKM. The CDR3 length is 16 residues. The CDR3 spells CASSLPGDPANQPQHF. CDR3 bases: TGTGCCAGCAGTTTACCCGGGGATCCGGCCAATCAGCCCCAGCATTTT.

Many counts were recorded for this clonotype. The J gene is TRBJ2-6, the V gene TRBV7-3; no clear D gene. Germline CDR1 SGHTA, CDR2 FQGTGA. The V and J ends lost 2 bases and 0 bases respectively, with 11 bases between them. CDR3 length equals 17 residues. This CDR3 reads CASSLGSWTSGANVLTF. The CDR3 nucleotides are TGTGCCAGCAGCTTAGGATCATGGACCTCTGGGGCCAACGTCCTGACTTTC.

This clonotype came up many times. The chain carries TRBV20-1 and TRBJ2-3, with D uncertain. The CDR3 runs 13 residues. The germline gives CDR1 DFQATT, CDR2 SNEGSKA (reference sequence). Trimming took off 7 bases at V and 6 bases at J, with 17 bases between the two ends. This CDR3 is CSVQQPLADTQYF. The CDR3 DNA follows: TGCAGTGTTCAACAGCCTCTGGCTGATACGCAGTATTTT.

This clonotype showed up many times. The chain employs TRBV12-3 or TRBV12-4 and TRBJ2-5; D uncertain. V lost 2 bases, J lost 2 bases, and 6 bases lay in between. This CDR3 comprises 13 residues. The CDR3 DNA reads TGTGCCAGCAGTTTACCTCCACAAGAGACCCAGTACTTC. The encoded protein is CASSLPPQETQYF.

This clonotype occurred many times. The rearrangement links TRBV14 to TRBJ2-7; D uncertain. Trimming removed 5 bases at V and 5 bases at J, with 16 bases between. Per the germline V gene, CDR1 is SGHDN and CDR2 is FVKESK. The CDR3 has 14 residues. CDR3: CASSRVYSFHEQYF. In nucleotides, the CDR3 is TGTGCCAGCAGCAGGGTTTACTCCTTCCACGAGCAGTACTTC.

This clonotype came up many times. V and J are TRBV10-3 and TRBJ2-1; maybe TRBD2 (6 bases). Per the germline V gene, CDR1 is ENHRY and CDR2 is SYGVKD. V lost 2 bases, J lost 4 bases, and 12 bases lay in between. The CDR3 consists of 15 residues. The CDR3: CAISERREKYNEQFF. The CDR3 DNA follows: TGTGCCATCAGTGAGAGGAGGGAGAAATACAATGAGCAGTTCTTC.

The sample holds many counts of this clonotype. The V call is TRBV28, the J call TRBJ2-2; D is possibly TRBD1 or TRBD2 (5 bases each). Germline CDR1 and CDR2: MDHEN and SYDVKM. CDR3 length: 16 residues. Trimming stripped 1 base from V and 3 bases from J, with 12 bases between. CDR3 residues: CASSLYRGADTGELFF. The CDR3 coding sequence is TGTGCCAGCAGTTTATATAGGGGAGCGGACACCGGGGAGCTGTTTTTT.

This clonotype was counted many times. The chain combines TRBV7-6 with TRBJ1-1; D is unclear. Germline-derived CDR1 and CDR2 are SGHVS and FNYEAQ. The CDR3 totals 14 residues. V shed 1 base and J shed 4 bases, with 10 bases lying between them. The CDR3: CASSLERGGTEAFF. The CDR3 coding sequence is TGTGCCAGCAGCTTAGAACGGGGAGGCACTGAAGCTTTCTTT.

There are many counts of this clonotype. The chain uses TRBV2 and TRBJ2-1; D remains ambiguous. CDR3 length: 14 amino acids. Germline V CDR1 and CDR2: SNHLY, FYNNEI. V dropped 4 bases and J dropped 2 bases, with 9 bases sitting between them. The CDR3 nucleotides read TGTGCCAGCAGTGGTGGAGTGGCCTACAATGAGCAGTTCTTC. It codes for CASSGGVAYNEQFF.

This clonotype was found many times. CDR3 amino acids: CSVKQGGSSPLHF. DNA of the CDR3: TGCAGCGTCAAACAGGGAGGCTCTTCACCCCTCCACTTT. This sequence joins TRBV29-1 and TRBJ1-6; D is perhaps TRBD1 (6 bases). Per the germline V gene, CDR1 is SQVTM and CDR2 is ANQGSEA. This CDR3 region has 13 residues. V was shortened by 6 bases and J by 9 bases, with 15 bases between the two germline ends.

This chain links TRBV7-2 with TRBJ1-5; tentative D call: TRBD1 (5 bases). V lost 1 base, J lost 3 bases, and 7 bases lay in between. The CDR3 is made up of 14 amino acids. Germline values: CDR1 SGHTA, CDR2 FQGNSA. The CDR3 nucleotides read TGTGCCAGCAGCTTAGACAGGATCAATCAGCCCCAGCATTTT. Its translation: CASSLDRINQPQHF.

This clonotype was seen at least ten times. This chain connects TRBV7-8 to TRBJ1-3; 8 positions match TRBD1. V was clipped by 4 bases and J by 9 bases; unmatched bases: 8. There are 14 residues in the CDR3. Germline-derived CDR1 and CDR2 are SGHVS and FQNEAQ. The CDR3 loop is CASSSFTGGTTIYF. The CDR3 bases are TGTGCCAGCAGCTCCTTCACAGGGGGTACCACCATATATTTT.

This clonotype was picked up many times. The CDR3 nucleotides are TGTGCCAGCAGCTTTCCAGGGGCTCCCAACACCGGGGAGCTGTTTTTT. This codes for CASSFPGAPNTGELFF. This chain joins TRBV7-9 and TRBJ2-2, with D possibly matching TRBD1 (6 bases). There are 16 residues in the CDR3. CDR1 is SEHNR, CDR2 FQNEAQ, per germline (reference sequence). The germline V and J ends were trimmed by 3 bases and 2 bases, with 13 bases remaining between them.

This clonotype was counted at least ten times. CDR3 sequence: CASSLVIPDTQYF. CDR3 in DNA: TGTGCCAGCAGCTTAGTGATTCCCGATACGCAGTATTTT. The chain joins TRBV11-2 to TRBJ2-3; no firm D call. Germline V lookup: CDR1 SGHAT, CDR2 FQNNGV. Trimming removed 1 base at V and 6 bases at J, with 8 bases between. The length of the CDR3 is 13 residues.

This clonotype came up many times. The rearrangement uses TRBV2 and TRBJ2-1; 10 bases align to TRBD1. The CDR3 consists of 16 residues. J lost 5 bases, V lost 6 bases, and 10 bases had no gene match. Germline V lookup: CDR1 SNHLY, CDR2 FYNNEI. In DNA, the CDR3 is TGTGCCAGCAGGGCTTCCGGGACAGGGGCTCACAATGAGCAGTTCTTC. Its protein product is CASRASGTGAHNEQFF.

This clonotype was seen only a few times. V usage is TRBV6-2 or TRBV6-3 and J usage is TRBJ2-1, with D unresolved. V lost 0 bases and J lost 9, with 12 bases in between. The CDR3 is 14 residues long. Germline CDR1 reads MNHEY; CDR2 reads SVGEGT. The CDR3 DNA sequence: TGTGCCAGCAGTTACTCCGCGAGCAGGCGTGAGCAGTTCTTC. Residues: CASSYSASRREQFF.